The 25 T cell receptor beta chains listed next were all sequenced from one sample in a study of T cells after yellow fever vaccination. One entry per CDR3 protein results from TCRdb running MiXCR on the 5' RACE reads. The sample lists 25,000 to 35,000 distinct CDR3 sequences; about 6% were seen once. The sample was PBMCs, either bulk or a sorted T-cell subset (CD4+, CD8+, memory, or dextramer-sorted; not recorded which), taken on the day of the yellow fever booster vaccination. The receptors shown here come from a man aged 25 to 40 who received the YFV17D yellow fever vaccine.

This rearrangement joins TRBV5-1 to TRBJ2-3, with 7 positions matching TRBD1. The CDR3 has 14 amino acids. CDR1 and CDR2 (germline): SGHRS, YFSETQ. The V segment lost 4 bases and the J segment 2 bases; nucleotides outside the gene matches: 4. The CDR3 coding sequence is TGCGCCAGCAGCACCGGACAGGCCACAGATACGCAGTATTTT. Translating gives CASSTGQATDTQYF.

This clonotype was counted ten times or more. This rearrangement joins TRBV6-2 or TRBV6-3 to TRBJ2-7; 13 bases fit TRBD2. The CDR3 spans 16 residues. The V gene end was trimmed by 6 bases and the J gene end by 3 bases; junction bases not matched to a gene: 8. Germline assignment: CDR1 MNHEY and CDR2 SVGEGT. For the CDR3, the DNA is TGTGCCAGCAGCCCCAGGACTAGCGGGAGCTACTACGAGCAGTACTTC. Translation gives CASSPRTSGSYYEQYF.

This clonotype was detected only once. A much bigger clone sits one base away, suggesting this may be a read error. The chain employs TRBV7-2 and TRBJ2-1; D possibly corresponds to TRBD1 (5 bases). CDR1 and CDR2 from the germline V gene are SGHTA and FQGNSA. The length of the CDR3 is 13 residues. The CDR3 nucleotides read TGTGCCAGCGGACCTAAGGGGTACAATCAGCAGTTCTTC. Protein sequence: CASGPKGYNQQFF.

This clonotype appeared many times. The chain combines TRBV28 with TRBJ1-1, with D hard to call. The length of the CDR3 is 14 residues. Germline-derived CDR1 and CDR2 are MDHEN and SYDVKM. Trimming pared 7 bases from V and 0 bases from J, leaving 12 bases between. The CDR3 nucleotides read TGTGCCAGCATCCATGCAACGATGAACACTGAAGCTTTCTTT. This encodes CASIHATMNTEAFF.

This chain connects TRBV10-2 to TRBJ2-5, with D possibly matching TRBD1 (6 bases). The CDR3 spans 14 residues. V lost 3 bases to trimming and J lost 5 bases, with 13 bases between them. Germline assignment: CDR1 WSHSY and CDR2 SAAADI. CDR3 DNA sequence: TGCGCCAGCAGTGACCCTACTAGGGGGGAGACCCAGTACTTC. This codes for CASSDPTRGETQYF.

Many counts were recorded for this clonotype. V usage is TRBV5-1 and J usage is TRBJ2-1, with no clear D. Germline CDR1 is SGHRS and CDR2 is YFSETQ. The ends were cut back, 0 bases at V and 5 bases at J, with 12 bases in the middle. The CDR3 runs 15 residues. This CDR3 reads CASSLGYNINNEQFF. The CDR3 DNA reads as TGCGCCAGCAGCTTGGGATATAATATAAACAATGAGCAGTTCTTC. Combining the CDR3 with reference TRBV5-1 and TRBJ2-1 gives the whole variable domain KAGVTQTPRYLIKTRGQQVTLSCSPISGHRSVSWYQQTPGQGLQFLFEYFSETQRNKGNFPGRFSGRQFSNSRSEMNVSTLELGDSALYLCASSLGYNINNEQFFGPGTRLTVL.

This clonotype was seen at least ten times. This chain uses TRBV9 with TRBJ2-1; 9 bases are a match to TRBD2. Germline V gene data show CDR1 as SGDLS and CDR2 as YYNGEE. V dropped 0 bases and J dropped 3; count of bases not matched to a gene: 10. This CDR3 is 18 amino acids long. The CDR3 protein is CASSVGPAGAGGYNEQFF. The CDR3 coding sequence is TGTGCCAGCAGCGTAGGACCCGCCGGAGCGGGAGGCTACAATGAGCAGTTCTTC.

This clonotype was recorded at least ten times. V usage is TRBV6-2 or TRBV6-3 and J usage is TRBJ2-7; D possibly corresponds to TRBD1 (5 bases). Germline V lookup: CDR1 MNHEY, CDR2 SVGEGT. This CDR3 spans 14 amino acids. V lost 5 bases and J lost 3, with 14 bases in between. The CDR3 region is CASSPGWTSYEQYF. CDR3 DNA: TGTGCCAGCAGTCCAGGGTGGACGAGCTACGAGCAGTACTTC.

Many counts were recorded for this clonotype. V and J are TRBV20-1 and TRBJ1-2; tentatively, D is TRBD1 (5 bases). Germline V gene lookup returns CDR1 DFQATT and CDR2 SNEGSKA (reference sequence). The V end lost 6 bases, the J end lost 7 bases, and 21 bases lay between the germline ends. This CDR3 has 14 amino acids. The CDR3 coding sequence is TGCAGTGCCGTAGATACCGGGACGGCGTTTGGCTACACCTTC. Protein: CSAVDTGTAFGYTF.

There are many counts of this clonotype. The chain couples TRBV20-1 to TRBJ2-1; TRBD1 aligns across 7 bases. Trimming removed 1 base from V and 7 bases from J; junction bases left unmatched: 4. The CDR3 consists of 13 residues. CDR1 and CDR2 (germline): DFQATT, SNEGSKA (reference sequence). The CDR3 spells CSARVGTANEQFF. The CDR3 DNA reads TGCAGTGCTAGAGTGGGGACAGCTAATGAGCAGTTCTTC.

The table lists this clonotype with many counts. J is TRBJ2-2 and V is TRBV30; no definite D call. The CDR3 is 14 amino acids. The germline V gene has CDR1 GTSNPN and CDR2 SVGIG (reference sequence). Trimming took off 4 bases at V and 0 bases at J, with 9 bases between the two ends. DNA for the CDR3: TGTGCCTGGACCAAAATAGCGAACACCGGGGAGCTGTTTTTT. It codes for CAWTKIANTGELFF.

The sample holds many counts of this clonotype. The chain has TRBV20-1 and TRBJ1-6; D remains ambiguous. Germline V gene data show CDR1 as DFQATT and CDR2 as SNEGSKA (reference sequence). The CDR3 is made up of 14 amino acids. V dropped 5 bases and J dropped 9 bases, with 17 bases sitting between them. This CDR3 reads CSAADKAGSSPLHF. CDR3 bases: TGCAGTGCTGCCGACAAAGCGGGGAGTTCACCCCTCCACTTT.

There are many counts of this clonotype. Sequence at one end of the junction differs from germline and may be a read error. The genes are TRBV15 and TRBJ2-3, with no clear D. Germline V gene lookup returns CDR1 LNHNV and CDR2 YYDKDF (reference sequence). This CDR3 has 12 residues. The CDR3 protein is CATSRDTDTQYF. CDR3 coding DNA: TGTGCCACCAGTAGAGACACAGATACGCAGTATTTT.

This clonotype was seen ten or more times. The chain carries TRBV5-1 and TRBJ1-1; D is uncertain. Trimming took 2 bases from V and 2 from J, leaving 4 bases between them. Germline assignment: CDR1 SGHRS and CDR2 YFSETQ. The CDR3 totals 12 residues. DNA of the CDR3: TGCGCCAGCAGCTTTGGTAACACTGAAGCTTTCTTT. The encoded protein is CASSFGNTEAFF.

This clonotype appeared many times. The V call is TRBV20-1, the J call TRBJ1-5, with D maybe TRBD1 (6 bases). CDR1 DFQATT and CDR2 SNEGSKA come from the germline V gene (reference sequence). The CDR3 consists of 14 residues. V shed 5 bases and J shed 3 bases, with 14 bases lying between them. CDR3 nucleotide sequence: TGCAGTGCTCGGACCGGGACACACAATCAGCCCCAGCATTTT. Translation: CSARTGTHNQPQHF.

The CDR3 spells CASGNYNEQFF. The CDR3 nucleotides are TGTGCCAGCGGGAATTACAATGAGCAGTTCTTC. The J gene is TRBJ2-1, the V gene TRBV7-8; D is undetermined. This CDR3 has 11 residues. CDR1 SGHVS and CDR2 FQNEAQ come from the germline V gene. Deletions cut 8 bases from V and 4 bases from J, with 6 bases between.

The V call is TRBV6-5, the J call TRBJ2-1; 11 nucleotides line up with TRBD2. This CDR3 has 17 amino acids. Germline assignment: CDR1 MNHEY and CDR2 SVGAGI. After removal of 9 bases from V and 0 bases from J, the junction contained 10 bases not matched to a gene. This chain's CDR3 is CASRGLAGLSSYNEQFF. The CDR3 nucleotides read TGTGCCAGTCGAGGACTAGCGGGTCTGAGCTCCTACAATGAGCAGTTCTTC.

This clonotype was picked up many times. The genes are TRBV4-2 and TRBJ2-1; weak D call: TRBD2 (5 bases). The germline V and J ends were trimmed by 3 bases and 8 bases, with 14 bases remaining between them. Germline CDR1 and CDR2: LGHNA and YNFKEQ. The CDR3 runs to 14 residues. The CDR3 spells CASSHLLEQYEQFF. The CDR3 DNA sequence: TGTGCCAGCAGCCACCTACTAGAACAATATGAGCAGTTCTTC.

This clonotype was recorded many times. The chain has TRBV2 and TRBJ2-7; D gene ambiguous. Germline CDR1 and CDR2: SNHLY and FYNNEI. V lost 3 bases, J lost 2 bases, and 8 bases lay in between. The CDR3 totals 13 residues. CDR3 DNA sequence: TGTGCCAGCAGTGAGACGACGGCCTACGAGCAGTACTTC. It codes for CASSETTAYEQYF.

This clonotype was seen many times. The chain is built from TRBV20-1 and TRBJ2-3, with D possibly being TRBD2 (6 bases). Germline CDR1 reads DFQATT; CDR2 reads SNEGSKA (reference sequence). The CDR3 runs to 11 residues. V was shortened by 5 bases and J by 4 bases, with 7 bases between the two germline ends. The CDR3 loop is CSARRADTQYF. The DNA for the CDR3 is TGCAGTGCTCGGAGGGCAGATACGCAGTATTTT.

In regard to this clonotype: Germline and junction disagree at one end, which may indicate a read error. The CDR3 DNA sequence: TGTGCCAGCAGCCTAGCGTGGACTAGCGGGAGGACGCAGTATTTT. This codes for CASSLAWTSGRTQYF. The rearrangement joins TRBV7-2 to TRBJ2-3; 14 bases are shared with TRBD2. In germline, CDR1 is SGHTA, CDR2 FQGNSA. This CDR3 comprises 15 residues.

The sample holds many counts of this clonotype. V usage is TRBV6-2 or TRBV6-3 and J usage is TRBJ1-1; D unresolved. Between the trimmed V and J ends, which lost 0 bases and 3 bases, there was a span of 5 bases. Germline V CDR1 and CDR2: MNHEY, SVGEGT. The CDR3 spans 13 residues. CDR3 DNA sequence: TGTGCCAGCAGTTACTCGGATTACACTGAAGCTTTCTTT. Encoded protein: CASSYSDYTEAFF.

The J gene is TRBJ2-7, the V gene TRBV11-2; the D gene could be TRBD1 or TRBD2 (5 bases each). V dropped 0 bases and J dropped 0 bases, with 24 bases sitting between them. Germline lookup yields CDR1 SGHAT and CDR2 FQNNGV. The CDR3 consists of 20 residues. CDR3 region: CASSLDLDVVAAGSSYEQYF. CDR3 sequence (DNA): TGTGCCAGCAGCTTAGATTTGGACGTAGTGGCCGCAGGGAGCTCCTACGAGCAGTACTTC. The variable domain in full, with the rest retrieved from reference TRBV11-2 and TRBJ2-7, is EAGVAQSPRYKIIEKRQSVAFWCNPISGHATLYWYQQILGQGPKLLIQFQNNGVVDDSQLPKDRFSAERLKGVDSTLKIQPAKLEDSAVYLCASSLDLDVVAAGSSYEQYFGPGTRLTVT.

The chain recombines TRBV5-4 with TRBJ2-7, with D hard to call. The V gene lost 2 bases and the J gene lost 2 bases, with 5 bases spanning the gap. In germline, CDR1 is SGHNT, CDR2 YYREEE (reference sequence). This CDR3 is built from 12 residues. The CDR3 spells CASSFMAYEQYF. CDR3 sequence (DNA): TGTGCCAGCAGCTTTATGGCCTACGAGCAGTACTTC.

This clonotype appeared many times. The chain employs TRBV6-2 or TRBV6-3 and TRBJ2-6; unclear D gene. CDR3 length: 14 residues. V lost 3 bases and J lost 0, with 3 bases in between. Germline CDR1 and CDR2: MNHEY and SVGEGT. The CDR3: CASSYLSGANVLTF. The DNA of the CDR3 is TGTGCCAGCAGTTATCTCTCTGGGGCCAACGTCCTGACTTTC.